The entry below describes one TCR beta chain. Measured with immunoSEQ multiplex PCR; TCRdb has only the in-frame clones, and not every one. Among some 170,000 clones, 78% were seen once, and the ten largest hold approximately 15%. This specimen belongs to a study of blood T cell repertoires in COVID-19. Study information: Donors in the United States, Italy and Spain gave samples during acute or convalescent COVID-19. PBMCs, B-cell-depleted T cells, or T cells provided the cDNA or gDNA that made up the material.

Germline V gives CDR1 MDHEN, CDR2 SYDVKM. V was clipped by 7 bases and J by 0 bases; unmatched bases: 5. The CDR3 loop spans 15 amino acids. Participants spanned ages roughly 18 to 95 years and resided in about two dozen US areas. Allocation to cohorts depended on clinical history reported by the participants. This chain uses TRBV28 with TRBJ2-1; 8 bases are a match to TRBD2. This receptor was taken from a woman aged 50 to 60 who had recovered from COVID-19. Sequenced material: PBMCs or T cells enriched from blood (not recorded which). Here the CDR3 reads CASTPGTSSYNEQFF. DNA of the CDR3: TGTGCCAGCACCCCGGGGACTAGCTCCTACAATGAGCAGTTCTTC.